This entry concerns a single TCR beta chain. Some clones are missing from TCRdb's copy, which holds only in-frame ones; the method was immunoSEQ multiplex PCR. The table lists some 2.1 million clones, around 95% of them singletons, with roughly 0.13% in the top ten. This record comes from a study of shared clonotypes between healthy human individuals. The CDR3 sequence is 14 residues long. Germline CDR1 is LNHDA and CDR2 is SQIVND (reference sequence). The J segment lost 6 bases and the V segment lost 4 bases, leaving 5 bases of the junction unmatched. V and J are TRBV19 and TRBJ2-7; 11 positions match TRBD2. Source material: naive CD4+ T cells sorted from blood. Stated subset: CD45RA+ positively selected. The receptor was isolated from a man aged 18 to 30 in good health. CDR3 residues: CASSTTSGRSEQYF. In DNA form, the CDR3 reads TGTGCCAGTAGTACAACTAGCGGGAGATCCGAGCAGTACTTC.